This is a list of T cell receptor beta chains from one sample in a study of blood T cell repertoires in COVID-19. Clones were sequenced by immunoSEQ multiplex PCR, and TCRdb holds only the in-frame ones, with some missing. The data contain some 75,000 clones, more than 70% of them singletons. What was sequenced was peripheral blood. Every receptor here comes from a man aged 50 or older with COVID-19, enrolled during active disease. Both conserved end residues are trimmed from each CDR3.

ASSLAQGGGTDTQY,TRBJ2-3,TRBV11-2
ASSSTLSTDTQY,TRBJ2-3,TRBV5-1
ASSEFGRGADTQY,TRBJ2-3,TRBV25-1
ASRRLAGDNEQF,TRBJ2-1,TRBV10-2
ASSGRTGLYEQY,TRBJ2-7,TRBV5-1
ASSVALGNTIY,TRBJ1-3,TRBV9
ASSLETETYGYT,TRBJ1-2,TRBV7-9
ASSGWAEAF,TRBJ1-1,TRBV10-2
ASRGQGQAPYGYT,TRBJ1-2,TRBV27
ASSPHFADNGYGYT,TRBJ1-2,TRBV4-3
ASSQGGPPGDSPLH,TRBJ1-6,TRBV4-2
ASSVVIAGAPGEQF,TRBJ2-1,TRBV9
APSLPAGGTYNEQF,TRBJ2-1,TRBV11-3
ASSLDRGTDTQY,TRBJ2-3,TRBV6-5
SAEHGGYGYT,TRBJ1-2,TRBV29-1
ASSPGSDLNTGELF,TRBJ2-2,TRBV6-2/TRBV6-3
SVEGLAVAGADTQY,TRBJ2-3,TRBV29-1
ASSLSGLDYEQY,TRBJ2-7,TRBV7-2
ASSQPDYNEQF,TRBJ2-1,TRBV23-1
ASSMVKHSNQPQH,TRBJ1-5,TRBV19
ASSVGRPGTGVEQF,TRBJ2-1,TRBV28
ASSRGQAGYAF,TRBJ1-1,TRBV5-4
ASQTHQGDGYT,TRBJ1-2,TRBV10-3
ASSGRDRDLYSPLH,TRBJ1-6,TRBV2
ASRALGGSRVYEQY,TRBJ2-7,TRBV2
ATSDLHEQY,TRBJ2-7,TRBV24-1
ASSPYTGGAGNEQF,TRBJ2-1,TRBV3-1/TRBV3-2
ASRSPGQGDQPQH,TRBJ1-5,TRBV19
ASSPPTRAYLNEQF,TRBJ2-1,TRBV18
ASSPGVLAGVSDEQY,TRBJ2-7,TRBV11-2